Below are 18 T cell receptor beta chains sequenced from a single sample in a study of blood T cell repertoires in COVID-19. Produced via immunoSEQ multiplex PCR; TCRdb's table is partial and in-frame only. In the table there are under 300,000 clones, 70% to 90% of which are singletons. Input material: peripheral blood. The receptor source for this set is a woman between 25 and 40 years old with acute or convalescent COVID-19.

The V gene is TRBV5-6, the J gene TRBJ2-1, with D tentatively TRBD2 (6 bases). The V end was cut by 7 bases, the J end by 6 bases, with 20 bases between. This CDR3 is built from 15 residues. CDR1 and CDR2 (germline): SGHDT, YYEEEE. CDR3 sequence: CASSSGGGLRNEQFF. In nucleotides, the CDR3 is TGTGCCAGCTCTAGTGGAGGAGGACTACGCAATGAGCAGTTCTTC.

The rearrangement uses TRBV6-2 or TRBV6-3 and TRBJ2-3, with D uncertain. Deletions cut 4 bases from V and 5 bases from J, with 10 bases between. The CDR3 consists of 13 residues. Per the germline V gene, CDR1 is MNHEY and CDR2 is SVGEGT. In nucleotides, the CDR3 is TGTGCCAGCAGTTTTATGGAGCAAGATACGCAGTATTTT. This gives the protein CASSFMEQDTQYF.

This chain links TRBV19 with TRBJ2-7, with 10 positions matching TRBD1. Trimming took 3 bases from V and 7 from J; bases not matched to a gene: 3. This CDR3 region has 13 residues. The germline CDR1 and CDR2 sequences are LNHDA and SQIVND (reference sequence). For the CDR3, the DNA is TGTGCCAGTAGTATGGGACAGGGGAAAGAGCAGTACTTC. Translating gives CASSMGQGKEQYF.

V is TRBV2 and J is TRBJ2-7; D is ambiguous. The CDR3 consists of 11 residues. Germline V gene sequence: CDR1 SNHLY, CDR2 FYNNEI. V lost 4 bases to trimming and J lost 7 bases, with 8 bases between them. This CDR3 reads CASSVQDEQYF. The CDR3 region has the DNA TGTGCCAGCAGTGTTCAGGATGAGCAGTACTTC.

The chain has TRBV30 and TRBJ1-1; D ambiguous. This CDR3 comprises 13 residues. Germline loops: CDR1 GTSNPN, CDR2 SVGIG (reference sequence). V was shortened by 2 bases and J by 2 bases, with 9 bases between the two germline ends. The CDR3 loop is CAWSIEKNTEAFF. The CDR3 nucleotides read TGTGCCTGGAGTATAGAGAAAAACACTGAAGCTTTCTTT. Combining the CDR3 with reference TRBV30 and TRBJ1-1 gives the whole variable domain SQTIHQWPATLVQPVGSPLSLECTVEGTSNPNLYWYRQAAGRGLQLLFYSVGIGQISSEVPQNLSASRPQDRQFILSSKKLLLSDSGFYLCAWSIEKNTEAFFGQGTRLTVV.

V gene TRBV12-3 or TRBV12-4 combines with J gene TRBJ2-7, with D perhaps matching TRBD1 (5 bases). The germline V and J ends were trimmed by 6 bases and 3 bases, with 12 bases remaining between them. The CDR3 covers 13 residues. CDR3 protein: CASSAQGIYEQYF. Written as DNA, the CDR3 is TGTGCCAGCAGCGCGCAGGGCATCTACGAGCAGTACTTC.

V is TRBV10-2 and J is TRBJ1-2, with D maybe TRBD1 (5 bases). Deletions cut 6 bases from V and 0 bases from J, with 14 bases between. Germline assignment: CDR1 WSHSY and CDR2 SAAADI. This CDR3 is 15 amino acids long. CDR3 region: CASSESGLANYGYTF. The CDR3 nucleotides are TGCGCCAGCAGCGAATCGGGACTAGCTAACTATGGCTACACCTTC.

Here the CDR3 DNA reads TGTGCCAGTAGTACCCGACTAGCGGGAAAAGTCACCGGGGAGCTGTTTTTT. Protein: CASSTRLAGKVTGELFF. The genes are TRBV19 and TRBJ2-2; 11 positions agree with TRBD2. V trimming: 4 bases; J trimming: 4 bases; junction bases outside the gene matches: 8. Germline CDR1 is LNHDA and CDR2 is SQIVND (reference sequence). The CDR3 sequence is 17 residues long.

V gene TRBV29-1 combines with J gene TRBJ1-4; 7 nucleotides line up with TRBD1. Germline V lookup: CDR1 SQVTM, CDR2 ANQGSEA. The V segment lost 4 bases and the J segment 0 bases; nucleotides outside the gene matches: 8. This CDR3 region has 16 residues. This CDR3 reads CSVAIQGTATNEKLFF. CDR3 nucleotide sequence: TGCAGCGTTGCAATACAGGGGACTGCAACTAATGAAAAACTGTTTTTT.

This chain's CDR3 is CAISESPGTGYGYTF. As DNA, the CDR3 is TGTGCCATCAGTGAGAGTCCTGGGACAGGGTATGGCTACACCTTC. The rearrangement links TRBV10-3 to TRBJ1-2, with 9 nucleotides matching TRBD1. Losses at the gene ends were 2 bases for V and 5 bases for J; bases not matched to a gene: 6. The CDR3 is made up of 15 amino acids. CDR1 is ENHRY, CDR2 SYGVKD, per germline.

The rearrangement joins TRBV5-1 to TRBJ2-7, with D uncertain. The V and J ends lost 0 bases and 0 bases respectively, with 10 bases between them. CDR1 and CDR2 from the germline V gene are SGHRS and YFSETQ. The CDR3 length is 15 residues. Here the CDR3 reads CASSLAPRSSYEQYF. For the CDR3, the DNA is TGCGCCAGCAGCTTGGCCCCTAGGTCCTCCTACGAGCAGTACTTC.

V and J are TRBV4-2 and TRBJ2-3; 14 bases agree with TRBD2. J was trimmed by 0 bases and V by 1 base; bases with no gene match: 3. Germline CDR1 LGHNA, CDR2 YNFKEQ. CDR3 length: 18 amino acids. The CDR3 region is CASSQGLAGGPSTDTQYF. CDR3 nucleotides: TGTGCCAGCAGCCAAGGACTAGCGGGAGGGCCGAGCACAGATACGCAGTATTTT.

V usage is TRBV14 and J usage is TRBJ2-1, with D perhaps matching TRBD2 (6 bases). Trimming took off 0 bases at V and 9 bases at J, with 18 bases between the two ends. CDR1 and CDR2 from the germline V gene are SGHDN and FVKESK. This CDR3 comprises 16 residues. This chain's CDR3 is CASSQDPPVREIEQFF. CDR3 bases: TGTGCCAGCAGCCAAGATCCCCCAGTCCGGGAGATTGAGCAGTTCTTC.

The CDR3 loop is CASTPSADTQYF. In nucleotides, the CDR3 is TGTGCCAGCACCCCCAGCGCAGATACGCAGTATTTT. This rearrangement joins TRBV7-2 to TRBJ2-3; D call uncertain. The V and J ends lost 7 bases and 4 bases respectively, with 9 bases between them. From germline, CDR1 is SGHTA and CDR2 FQGNSA. The CDR3 has 12 amino acids.

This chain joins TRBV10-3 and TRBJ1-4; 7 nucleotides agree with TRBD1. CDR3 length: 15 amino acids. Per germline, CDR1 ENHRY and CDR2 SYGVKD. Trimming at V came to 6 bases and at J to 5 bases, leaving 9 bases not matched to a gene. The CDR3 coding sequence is TGTGCCATCAGCAGCTCCGGGACAGAGAATGAAAAACTGTTTTTT. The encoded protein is CAISSSGTENEKLFF.

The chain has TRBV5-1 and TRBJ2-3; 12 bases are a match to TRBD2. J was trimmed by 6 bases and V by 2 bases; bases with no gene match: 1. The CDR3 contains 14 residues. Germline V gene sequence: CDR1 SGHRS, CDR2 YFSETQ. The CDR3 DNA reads TGCGCCAGCAGCTTTACTAGCGGGAGGGATACGCAGTATTTT. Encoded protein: CASSFTSGRDTQYF. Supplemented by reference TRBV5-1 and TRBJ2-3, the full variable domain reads KAGVTQTPRYLIKTRGQQVTLSCSPISGHRSVSWYQQTPGQGLQFLFEYFSETQRNKGNFPGRFSGRQFSNSRSEMNVSTLELGDSALYLCASSFTSGRDTQYFGPGTRLTVL.

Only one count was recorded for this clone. CDR3 in amino acids: CASRQGLSEQYF. The CDR3 DNA follows: TGTGCCAGTAGGCAAGGACTATCCGAGCAGTACTTC. This chain links TRBV19 with TRBJ2-7; tentatively, D is TRBD2 (6 bases). CDR1 and CDR2 (germline): LNHDA, SQIVND (reference sequence). Trimming shortened V by 6 bases and J by 6 bases, and 12 bases separated the two germline ends. There are 12 residues in the CDR3. The full variable domain, rest sourced from reference TRBV19 and TRBJ2-7, is DGGITQSPKYLFRKEGQNVTLSCEQNLNHDAMYWYRQDPGQGLRLIYYSQIVNDFQKGDIAEGYSVSREKKESFPLTVTSAQKNPTAFYLCASRQGLSEQYFGPGTRLTVT.

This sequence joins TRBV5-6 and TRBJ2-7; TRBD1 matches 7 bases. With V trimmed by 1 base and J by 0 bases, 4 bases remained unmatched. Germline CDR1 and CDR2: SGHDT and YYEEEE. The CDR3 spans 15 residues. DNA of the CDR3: TGTGCCAGCAGCTTGTTGGCAGGGGGCTCCTACGAGCAGTACTTC. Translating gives CASSLLAGGSYEQYF.